This T cell receptor beta chain derives from a study of PD-1 blockade in classical Hodgkin lymphoma. Data came from immunoSEQ multiplex PCR; TCRdb stores just in-frame clones and leaves some out. The sample includes around 30,000 clones, 85% to 90% of them seen just once. Time point reported: newly diagnosed, previously untreated cHL patient sample. Out of thawed PBMCs, magnetic negative selection purified CD4+ T cells. Comparison came from newly diagnosed, untreated classical Hodgkin lymphoma PBMCs. Study-level results: Before treatment, TCR diversity in newly diagnosed patients was reportedly lower than in healthy donors.

Notes on this clone: No antigen is known for it.

Trimming stripped 2 bases from V and 5 bases from J, with 24 bases between. CDR1 and CDR2 (germline): GTSNPN, SVGIG (reference sequence). This CDR3 has 17 amino acids. The chain couples TRBV30 to TRBJ1-1; D ambiguous. The clonotype originates from a human donor with classical Hodgkin lymphoma. Sample: CD4+ T cells from blood. The CDR3 DNA reads TGTGCCTGGAGTACGTTAGAAGGACTCGAGTTAGGGACTGAAGCTTTCTTT. Encoded protein: CAWSTLEGLELGTEAFF.